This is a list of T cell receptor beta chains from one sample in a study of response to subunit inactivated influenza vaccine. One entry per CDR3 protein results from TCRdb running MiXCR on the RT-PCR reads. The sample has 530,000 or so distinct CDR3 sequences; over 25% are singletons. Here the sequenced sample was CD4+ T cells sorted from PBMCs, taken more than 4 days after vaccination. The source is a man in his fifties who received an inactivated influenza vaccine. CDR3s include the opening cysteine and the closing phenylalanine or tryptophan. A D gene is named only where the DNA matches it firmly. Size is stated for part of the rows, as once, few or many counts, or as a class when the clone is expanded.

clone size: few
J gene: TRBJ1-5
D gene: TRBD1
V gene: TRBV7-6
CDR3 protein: CASSLGSGTDQPQHF
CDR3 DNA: TGTGCCAGCAGCTTAGGCTCCGGGACAGATCAGCCCCAGCATTTT

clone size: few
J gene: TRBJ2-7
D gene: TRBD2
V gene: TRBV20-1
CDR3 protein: CSARDLLRLAGTPYEQYF
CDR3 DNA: TGCAGTGCTAGAGATCTCTTGCGGCTAGCGGGGACCCCCTACGAGCAGTACTTC

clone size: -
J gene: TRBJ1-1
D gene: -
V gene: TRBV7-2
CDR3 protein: CASSVGRTEAFF
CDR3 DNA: TGTGCCAGCAGCGTCGGCCGGACTGAAGCTTTCTTT

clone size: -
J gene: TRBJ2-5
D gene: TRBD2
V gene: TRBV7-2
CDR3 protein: CASSKRGGPEETQYF
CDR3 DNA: TGTGCCAGCAGTAAGCGGGGGGGCCCTGAAGAGACCCAGTACTTC

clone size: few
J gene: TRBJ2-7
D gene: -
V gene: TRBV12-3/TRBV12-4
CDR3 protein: CASSLGGGLEQYF
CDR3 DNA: TGTGCCAGCAGTTTGGGTGGAGGGCTCGAGCAGTACTTC

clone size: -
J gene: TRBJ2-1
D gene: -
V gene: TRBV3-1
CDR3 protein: CASSPLGNEQFF
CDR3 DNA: TGTGCCAGCAGCCCTCTCGGGAATGAGCAGTTCTTC

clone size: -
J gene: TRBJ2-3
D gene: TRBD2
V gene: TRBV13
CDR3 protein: CASSLGRAGGSDTQYF
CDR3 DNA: TGTGCCAGCAGCTTAGGCCGTGCGGGGGGGTCAGATACGCAGTATTTT

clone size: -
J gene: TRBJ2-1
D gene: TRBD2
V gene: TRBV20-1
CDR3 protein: CSATWTSGRAMRNEQFF
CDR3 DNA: TGCAGTGCAACCTGGACTAGCGGGAGGGCGATGAGGAATGAGCAGTTCTTC

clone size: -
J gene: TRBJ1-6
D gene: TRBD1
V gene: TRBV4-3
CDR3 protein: CASSYGQGNAPLHF
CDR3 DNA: TGCGCCAGCAGTTACGGACAGGGGAACGCACCCCTCCACTTT

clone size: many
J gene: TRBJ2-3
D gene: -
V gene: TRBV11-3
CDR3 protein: CASSLVRTDTQYF
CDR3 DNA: TGTGCCAGCAGCTTAGTCAGAACAGATACGCAGTATTTT

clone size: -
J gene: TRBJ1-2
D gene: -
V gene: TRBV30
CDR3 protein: CAWSPTIHYGYTF
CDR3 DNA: TGTGCCTGGAGTCCGACAATCCACTATGGCTACACCTTC

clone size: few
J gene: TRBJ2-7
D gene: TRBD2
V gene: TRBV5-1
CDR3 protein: CASSPSGRGEQYF
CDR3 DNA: TGCGCCAGCAGCCCTAGCGGGAGGGGGGAGCAGTACTTC

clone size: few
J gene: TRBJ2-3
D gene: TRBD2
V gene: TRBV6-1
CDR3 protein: CASSRTSGRGADTQYF
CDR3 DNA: TGTGCCAGCAGTCGGACTAGCGGGAGAGGGGCAGATACGCAGTATTTT

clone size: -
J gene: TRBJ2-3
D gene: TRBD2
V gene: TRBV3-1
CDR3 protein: CASSQGWGGWGRTDTQYF
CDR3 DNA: TGTGCCAGCAGCCAAGGATGGGGGGGTTGGGGCCGCACAGATACGCAGTATTTT

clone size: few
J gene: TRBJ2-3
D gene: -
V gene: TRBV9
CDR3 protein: CASSAQWGTDTQYF
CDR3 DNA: TGTGCCAGCAGCGCCCAGTGGGGCACAGATACGCAGTATTTT

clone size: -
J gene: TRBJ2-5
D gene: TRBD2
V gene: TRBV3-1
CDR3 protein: CASGLAGRSGETQYF
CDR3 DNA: TGTGCCTCGGGACTAGCGGGAAGGAGCGGCGAGACCCAGTACTTC